This entry lists 17 T cell receptor beta chains sequenced from one sample in a study of T cell responses to AZD1222 COVID-19 vaccine. Profiling relied on immunoSEQ multiplex PCR, and the TCRdb table lists in-frame clones only, not all of them. The data hold roughly 150,000 clones, with approximately 86% observed a single time. The sample here was peripheral blood, taken after recovery from COVID-19. The receptors were sampled from an adult who had recovered from COVID-19.

This chain links TRBV12-3 or TRBV12-4 with TRBJ2-5; perhaps TRBD2 as D (7 bases). This CDR3 has 13 amino acids. V lost 7 bases to trimming and J lost 5 bases, with 14 bases between them. Written as DNA, the CDR3 is TGTGCCAGCACCAACGGGGGGCCGGAGACCCAGTACTTC. It specifies CASTNGGPETQYF.

The chain carries TRBV6-1 and TRBJ2-3; D is possibly TRBD1 (5 bases). Germline values: CDR1 MNHNS, CDR2 SASEGT. The CDR3 runs to 18 residues. V gave up 3 bases and J gave up 1 base, with 20 bases separating them. The CDR3 nucleotides are TGTGCCAGCAGTGATCAAGTCAGGGCCCGAACCCGCACAGATACGCAGTATTTT. It is translated as CASSDQVRARTRTDTQYF.

This clone was seen a single time. The chain carries TRBV14 and TRBJ1-6; D is undetermined. V lost 0 bases, J lost 6 bases, and 9 bases lay in between. The CDR3 is 15 residues long. Germline-derived CDR1 and CDR2 are SGHDN and FVKESK. The CDR3 region has the DNA TGTGCCAGCAGCCAAGACCAGCTAACTAATTCACCCCTCCACTTT. It translates to CASSQDQLTNSPLHF.

This clone has just one count. The rearrangement joins TRBV5-4 to TRBJ2-7, with 7 positions matching TRBD2. Trimming removed 4 bases from V and 0 bases from J; junction bases left unmatched: 7. CDR1 and CDR2 from the germline V gene are SGHNT and YYREEE (reference sequence). The CDR3 runs 15 residues. The CDR3: CASSNRASGSYEQYF. The CDR3 DNA sequence: TGTGCCAGCAGCAATAGGGCTAGCGGCTCCTACGAGCAGTACTTC.

The chain carries TRBV2 and TRBJ1-2; 7 nucleotides align to TRBD1. This CDR3 has 14 amino acids. Unmatched junction bases numbered 6, after V lost 4 bases and J lost 4 bases. CDR1 and CDR2 from the germline V gene are SNHLY and FYNNEI. The CDR3 loop is CASSGDSFSYGYTF. CDR3 DNA: TGTGCCAGCAGTGGGGACAGCTTCTCCTATGGCTACACCTTC.

The chain is built from TRBV19 and TRBJ2-2; D call uncertain. The length of the CDR3 is 13 residues. Per the germline V gene, CDR1 is LNHDA and CDR2 is SQIVND (reference sequence). The V end was cut by 1 base, the J end by 7 bases, with 7 bases between. This CDR3 is CASSIGFGGELFF. In nucleotides, the CDR3 is TGTGCCAGTAGTATAGGGTTTGGCGGGGAGCTGTTTTTT.

This clone was seen a few times. The gene calls are TRBV7-9 and TRBJ1-2; 8 bases match TRBD1. Per germline, CDR1 SEHNR and CDR2 FQNEAQ (reference sequence). The CDR3 is 14 amino acids. J gave up 5 bases and V 5 bases, and 7 bases lay outside the gene matches. CDR3 DNA sequence: TGTGCCAGCAGCCGGGGACAGGTTTTTTATGGCTACACCTTC. This sequence encodes CASSRGQVFYGYTF.

This chain joins TRBV10-1 and TRBJ1-5; D call uncertain. The CDR3 runs 14 residues. V lost 8 bases and J lost 1, with 12 bases in between. CDR1 and CDR2 from the germline V gene are WNHNN and SYGVQD (reference sequence). In DNA, the CDR3 is TGCGCCAGCCTCAGCGGGATGAGCAATCAGCCCCAGCATTTT. As protein: CASLSGMSNQPQHF.

V usage is TRBV6-4 and J usage is TRBJ1-1; D may be TRBD1 (6 bases). Germline CDR1 and CDR2: MRHNA and SNTAGT. Trimming removed 8 bases at V and 6 bases at J, with 16 bases between. The CDR3 sequence is 13 residues long. The CDR3 sequence is CASSEGQGAEAFF. The CDR3 coding sequence is TGTGCCAGCTCGGAGGGACAAGGAGCTGAAGCTTTCTTT.

The V gene is TRBV19, the J gene TRBJ2-3; 7 nucleotides agree with TRBD1. The CDR3 is 15 amino acids. Trimming took 8 bases from V and 5 from J; bases not matched to a gene: 13. Germline V gene data show CDR1 as LNHDA and CDR2 as SQIVND (reference sequence). The CDR3 is CASLSHRGGEDTQYF. The CDR3 DNA reads as TGTGCCAGTTTGTCCCACAGGGGTGGAGAAGATACGCAGTATTTT.

The V and J genes are TRBV13 and TRBJ1-4; D not certain. CDR1 and CDR2 (germline): PRHDT, FYEKMQ (reference sequence). V lost 5 bases and J 4 bases, leaving 14 bases between the germline ends. The CDR3 consists of 15 residues. Here the CDR3 DNA reads TGTGCCAGCAGCCGCCGGGAAATCTATAATGAAAAACTGTTTTTT. Its translation: CASSRREIYNEKLFF.

This sequence joins TRBV6-5 and TRBJ1-6; 7 bases agree with TRBD1. This CDR3 has 15 residues. Germline values: CDR1 MNHEY, CDR2 SVGAGI. V lost 6 bases to trimming and J lost 8 bases; unmatched junction nucleotides: 10. The CDR3 nucleotides are TGTGCCAGCAGGGAGCAACAGGGGTCGTATTCACCCCTCCACTTT. It encodes CASREQQGSYSPLHF.

V and J are TRBV7-8 and TRBJ2-5, with D uncertain. CDR1 is SGHVS, CDR2 FQNEAQ, per germline. Trimming pared 2 bases from V and 3 bases from J, leaving 7 bases between. The CDR3 is made up of 13 amino acids. The CDR3 nucleotides read TGTGCCAGCAGCTTACTCTCTAAAGAGACCCAGTACTTC. This gives the protein CASSLLSKETQYF.

This chain links TRBV6-4 with TRBJ1-2, with D possibly being TRBD1 (6 bases). The length of the CDR3 is 14 residues. The germline CDR1 and CDR2 sequences are MRHNA and SNTAGT. Trimming took 5 bases from V and 4 from J, leaving 14 bases between them. CDR3 in amino acids: CASSPTGSLYGYTF. The CDR3 region has the DNA TGTGCCAGCAGTCCTACAGGGAGCCTCTATGGCTACACCTTC.

The chain has TRBV18 and TRBJ2-7, with a possible D match to TRBD2 (5 bases). Trimming cost V 3 bases and J 4 bases, with 16 bases left between them. Germline V gene data show CDR1 as KGHSH and CDR2 as LQKENI. The CDR3 has 15 amino acids. CDR3 coding DNA: TGTGCCAGCTCACCGACCGGGAAGATGGGTTACGAGCAGTACTTC. This sequence encodes CASSPTGKMGYEQYF.

The chain combines TRBV6-5 with TRBJ2-7, with 9 bases lining up with TRBD2. CDR1 is MNHEY, CDR2 SVGAGI, per germline. J lost 4 bases, V lost 7 bases, and 8 bases had no gene match. This CDR3 region has 14 residues. The CDR3 here is CASNRAGGQYEQYF. The CDR3 DNA is TGTGCCAGCAATCGAGCGGGAGGTCAATACGAGCAGTACTTC.

The chain couples TRBV29-1 to TRBJ1-3; D gene unclear. The CDR3 is made up of 12 amino acids. Germline V gives CDR1 SQVTM, CDR2 ANQGSEA. Trimming removed 4 bases from V and 4 bases from J, with 8 bases in between. CDR3 DNA: TGCAGCGTTGTTTTTGGAGGAAACACCATATATTTT. Its protein is CSVVFGGNTIYF.